One and the same sample provided the 21 T cell receptor beta chains below, sequenced in a study of T-cell reconstitution after alpha-beta-depleted transplantation in children. Unique molecular identifiers were incorporated when the TCRbeta library was constructed. TCRdb re-analysed the PCR reads in MiXCR, keeping a single row per CDR3 protein. This sample has roughly 350,000 distinct CDR3 sequences; roughly 16% occur once, and the top ten carry about 41%. The sequencing here drew on PBMCs, mostly from graft donor cells, taken 360 days after TCRalphabeta/CD19-depleted stem cell transplant. The receptors come from a male patient between 2 and 15 years old who had a stem cell transplant for acute lymphoblastic leukemia, so the T cells may come from the graft donor.

A few counts support this clonotype. The chain has TRBV20-1 and TRBJ2-1; D gene ambiguous. Per the germline V gene, CDR1 is DFQATT and CDR2 is SNEGSKA (reference sequence). CDR3 length: 14 amino acids. The V end lost 3 bases, the J end lost 0 bases, and 9 bases lay between the germline ends. Written as DNA, the CDR3 is TGCAGTGCTAGCTGGCGGAGCTCCTACAATGAGCAGTTCTTC. This translates into CSASWRSSYNEQFF.

In this sample, this clonotype turned up a few times. The rearrangement uses TRBV27 and TRBJ1-5, with TRBD1 identical over 7 bases. The CDR3 loop spans 17 amino acids. J lost 0 bases, V lost 5 bases, and 10 bases had no gene match. Germline lookup yields CDR1 MNHEY and CDR2 SMNVEV (reference sequence). The CDR3 region has the DNA TGTGCCAGCAGTCCCGGGACAGCTAACTTTAGCAATCAGCCCCAGCATTTT. Translating gives CASSPGTANFSNQPQHF.

This clonotype was recorded a few times. The chain couples TRBV18 to TRBJ2-5; D perhaps matches TRBD2 (6 bases). CDR3 length equals 15 residues. Trimming cost V 3 bases and J 2 bases, with 13 bases left between them. Looked up from germline, CDR1 is KGHSH and CDR2 is LQKENI. DNA for the CDR3: TGTGCCAGCTCACCCCGAGGACTATCGCAAGAGACCCAGTACTTC. Amino acids: CASSPRGLSQETQYF.

This clonotype was counted between two and nine times. The genes are TRBV4-1 and TRBJ2-3; D call uncertain. The CDR3 contains 15 residues. Germline lookup yields CDR1 MGHRA and CDR2 YSYEKL. V lost 0 bases to trimming and J lost 5 bases, with 12 bases between them. CDR3 DNA sequence: TGCGCCAGCAGCCAAGATAGAGTGCGAGTAGATACGCAGTATTTT. Translated: CASSQDRVRVDTQYF.

The table lists this clonotype with many counts. The J gene is TRBJ2-7, the V gene TRBV29-1; D is unclear. The CDR3 spans 15 residues. The V and J ends lost 4 bases and 4 bases respectively, with 20 bases between them. Germline V lookup: CDR1 SQVTM, CDR2 ANQGSEA. The chain's CDR3 is CSVVFPDSFTYEQYF. The CDR3 nucleotides read TGCAGCGTTGTGTTTCCTGACTCGTTCACTTACGAGCAGTACTTC.

This clonotype appeared a few times. The gene calls are TRBV20-1 and TRBJ2-1; either TRBD1 or TRBD2 may fit D (5 bases each). Germline V lookup: CDR1 DFQATT, CDR2 SNEGSKA (reference sequence). The V end was cut by 1 base, the J end by 9 bases, with 19 bases between. The CDR3 loop spans 15 amino acids. Here the CDR3 reads CSARGGVALKGEQFF. In DNA form, the CDR3 reads TGCAGTGCTAGAGGGGGCGTAGCGCTTAAGGGTGAGCAGTTCTTC.

This clonotype was seen more than once but under ten times. This chain joins TRBV11-2 and TRBJ2-3; TRBD2 matches at 11 bases. V shed 1 base, J shed 4 bases, and the junction held 10 bases outside the gene matches. The CDR3 is made up of 18 amino acids. In germline, CDR1 is SGHAT, CDR2 FQNNGV. CDR3 nucleotide sequence: TGTGCCAGCAGCTTAGTGGGCATAGCGGGAGGGCGGGCAGATACGCAGTATTTT. Translation gives CASSLVGIAGGRADTQYF.

The V call is TRBV6-5, the J call TRBJ1-1; a possible D gene is TRBD1 (5 bases). CDR3 length equals 13 residues. Trimming took off 3 bases at V and 3 bases at J, with 8 bases between the two ends. The germline V gene has CDR1 MNHEY and CDR2 SVGAGI. The CDR3 DNA follows: TGTGCCAGCAGTTATGAGGGGTACACTGAAGCTTTCTTT. It yields the protein CASSYEGYTEAFF.

A few counts support this clonotype. The rearrangement links TRBV12-3 or TRBV12-4 to TRBJ2-4; 8 bases map to TRBD1. CDR3 size: 15 residues. V lost 6 bases to trimming and J lost 0 bases; unmatched junction nucleotides: 4. The CDR3 is CASREDRVAKNIQYF. In DNA, the CDR3 is TGTGCCAGCAGAGAGGACAGGGTAGCCAAAAACATTCAGTACTTC.

The V call is TRBV30, the J call TRBJ2-7, with TRBD1 matching 10 bases. V dropped 0 bases and J dropped 6; count of bases not matched to a gene: 5. Germline V gene sequence: CDR1 GTSNPN, CDR2 SVGIG (reference sequence). The CDR3 loop spans 14 amino acids. The CDR3 bases are TGTGCCTGGAGTGTCTGGACAGGGGGGACCGAGCAGTACTTC. Protein: CAWSVWTGGTEQYF.

This clonotype was counted ten times or more. The chain is built from TRBV7-2 and TRBJ2-3; tentatively, D is TRBD2 (5 bases). The germline CDR1 and CDR2 sequences are SGHTA and FQGNSA. V lost 1 base to trimming and J lost 4 bases, with 12 bases between them. The CDR3 loop spans 15 amino acids. The CDR3 reads CASSLGGAGADTQYF. CDR3 in DNA: TGTGCCAGCAGCTTAGGGGGAGCCGGAGCAGATACGCAGTATTTT.

This clonotype came up a few times. This chain connects TRBV28 to TRBJ1-1, with a possible D match to TRBD1 (6 bases). With 5 bases removed from V and 0 bases from J, the gap between germline ends came to 16 bases. This CDR3 region has 16 residues. Germline values: CDR1 MDHEN, CDR2 SYDVKM. The CDR3 spells CASSPETGWVNTEAFF. The CDR3 nucleotides are TGTGCCAGCAGTCCCGAAACAGGGTGGGTGAACACTGAAGCTTTCTTT.

The table lists this clonotype with a few counts. The chain uses TRBV7-8 and TRBJ2-5; D might be TRBD2 (5 bases). The V gene lost 4 bases and the J gene lost 4 bases, with 22 bases spanning the gap. CDR3 length: 17 residues. Per germline, CDR1 SGHVS and CDR2 FQNEAQ. The CDR3 DNA sequence: TGTGCCAGCAGCTCTCGCGGGTTGCAAAGATATCGAGAGACCCAGTACTTC. It is translated as CASSSRGLQRYRETQYF.

The chain combines TRBV4-2 with TRBJ2-1; TRBD2 matches 8 bases. V lost 6 bases and J lost 1; bases outside the gene matches: 5. Germline assignment: CDR1 LGHNA and CDR2 YNFKEQ. The CDR3 runs to 15 residues. The DNA of the CDR3 is TGTGCCAGCAGACATAGCGGGAATTCCTACAATGAGCAGTTCTTC. Its translation is CASRHSGNSYNEQFF.

Only a few counts were recorded for this clonotype. The rearrangement joins TRBV7-9 to TRBJ2-1; no clear D gene. V dropped 5 bases and J dropped 6 bases, with 14 bases sitting between them. The CDR3 loop spans 14 amino acids. Germline V gene data show CDR1 as SEHNR and CDR2 as FQNEAQ (reference sequence). The CDR3 loop reads CASSLLRGTNEQFF. CDR3 bases: TGTGCCAGCAGCCTACTACGAGGAACCAATGAGCAGTTCTTC. The entire variable domain, with the rest obtained from reference TRBV7-9 and TRBJ2-1, is as follows: DTGVSQNPRHKITKRGQNVTFRCDPISEHNRLYWYRQTLGQGPEFLTYFQNEAQLEKSRLLSDRFSAERPKGSFSTLEIQRTEQGDSAMYLCASSLLRGTNEQFFGPGTRLTVL.

The chain employs TRBV4-3 and TRBJ2-5; D possibly corresponds to TRBD2 (7 bases). V shed 0 bases and J shed 3 bases, with 23 bases lying between them. Germline lookup yields CDR1 LGHNA and CDR2 YSLEER. CDR3 length equals 19 residues. The chain's CDR3 is CASSQDGPDRGAWEETQYF. The CDR3 DNA follows: TGCGCCAGCAGCCAAGATGGGCCAGATCGGGGGGCCTGGGAAGAGACCCAGTACTTC.

There are a few counts of this clonotype. V gene TRBV28 combines with J gene TRBJ2-3, with TRBD2 as a possible D gene (5 bases). The V and J ends lost 6 bases and 1 base respectively, with 20 bases between them. This CDR3 comprises 17 residues. CDR1 and CDR2 from the germline V gene are MDHEN and SYDVKM. This CDR3 reads CASSPLTTGWGTDTQYF. In DNA form, the CDR3 reads TGTGCCAGCAGCCCACTGACGACGGGGTGGGGCACAGATACGCAGTATTTT.

The sample holds many counts of this clonotype. The rearrangement links TRBV6-2 or TRBV6-3 to TRBJ2-7; D might be TRBD1 (5 bases). Germline V gene lookup returns CDR1 MNHEY and CDR2 SVGEGT. Trimming stripped 8 bases from V and 3 bases from J, with 14 bases between. The CDR3 extends over 13 amino acids. The CDR3 DNA reads TGTGCCAGCGGGGCGTTCTCAATCTACGAGCAGTACTTC. As protein: CASGAFSIYEQYF.

This clonotype was seen a handful of times. This chain links TRBV10-3 with TRBJ2-1; 8 bases are a match to TRBD1. The length of the CDR3 is 17 residues. J lost 0 bases, V lost 2 bases, and 6 bases had no gene match. The germline CDR1 and CDR2 sequences are ENHRY and SYGVKD. CDR3 sequence reads: CAISEARGLRSYNEQFF. For the CDR3, the DNA is TGTGCCATCAGTGAGGCCAGGGGGCTCCGCTCCTACAATGAGCAGTTCTTC.

This clonotype appeared a few times. The chain has TRBV15 and TRBJ2-2; D remains unclear. The V and J ends lost 1 base and 5 bases respectively, with 8 bases between them. The CDR3 sequence is 14 residues long. CDR1 is LNHNV and CDR2 is YYDKDF in the germline V gene (reference sequence). CDR3 loop: CATSRVYSTGELFF. Here the CDR3 DNA reads TGTGCCACCAGCAGAGTTTACTCAACCGGGGAGCTGTTTTTT.

This clonotype turned up a few times. The chain has TRBV4-1 and TRBJ2-1; tentatively, D is TRBD1 (6 bases). Trimming removed 5 bases at V and 2 bases at J, with 13 bases between. CDR3 size: 15 residues. The germline gives CDR1 MGHRA, CDR2 YSYEKL. CDR3 nucleotide sequence: TGCGCCAGCAGCTTGCGACAGGTTCCCTACAATGAGCAGTTCTTC. Amino acid sequence: CASSLRQVPYNEQFF.